This T cell receptor beta chain came from a study of blood T cells in healthy people across ages. There are 12 residues in the CDR3. V shed 4 bases and J shed 5 bases, with 11 bases lying between them. Germline assignment: CDR1 SQVTM and CDR2 ANQGSEA. For the second PCR, which ran for 7 to 11 cycles, a sample-barcoded 5' primer and a J-beta primer mix were used. TCRdb reprocessed the 5' RACE reads with MiXCR, giving one entry per CDR3 protein. The sample has around 900,000 distinct CDR3 sequences; just over 50% are singletons. Healthy Caucasian individuals from Russia aged about 6 to 100 served as donors.

The TCR was taken from a woman in her sixties or seventies in good health. The chain combines TRBV29-1 with TRBJ2-5, with D uncertain. The specimen was blood. CDR3 DNA: TGCAGCGTTGTTCGTCGAGGCGAGACCCAGTACTTC. It translates to CSVVRRGETQYF.